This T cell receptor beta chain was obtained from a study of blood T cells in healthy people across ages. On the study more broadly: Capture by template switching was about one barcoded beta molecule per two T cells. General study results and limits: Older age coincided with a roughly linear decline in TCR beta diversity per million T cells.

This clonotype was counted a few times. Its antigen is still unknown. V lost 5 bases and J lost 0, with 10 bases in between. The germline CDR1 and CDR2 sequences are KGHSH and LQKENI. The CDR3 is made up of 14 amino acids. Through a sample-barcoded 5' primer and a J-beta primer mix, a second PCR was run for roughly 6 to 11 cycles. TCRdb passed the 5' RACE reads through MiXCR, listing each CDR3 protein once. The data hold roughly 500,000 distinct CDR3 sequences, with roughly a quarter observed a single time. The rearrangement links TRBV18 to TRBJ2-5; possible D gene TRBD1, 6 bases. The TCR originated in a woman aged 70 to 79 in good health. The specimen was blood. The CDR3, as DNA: TGTGCCAGCTCATATGACAGGTACCAAGAGACCCAGTACTTC. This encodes CASSYDRYQETQYF.